This T cell receptor beta chain was identified during a study of blood T cell repertoires in COVID-19. On the study more broadly: Sites in the United States, Italy and Spain provided acute and convalescent COVID-19 samples. The analysed material was cDNA or gDNA that came from T cells, B-cell-depleted T cells, or PBMCs.

Sequenced by immunoSEQ multiplex PCR; TCRdb stores in-frame clones only, minus some. The sample carries approximately 150,000 clones, over 80% recorded once. Germline CDR1 and CDR2: MGHRA and YSYEKL. Trimming at V came to 4 bases and at J to 6 bases, leaving 10 bases not matched to a gene. There are 15 residues in the CDR3. Recovered status in Cohort 3 required two negative PCRs, clearance, or symptom resolution. V and J are TRBV4-1 and TRBJ2-5; TRBD2 agrees at 8 bases. The sequencing input was PBMCs or T cells enriched from blood (not recorded which). The sequence derives from a woman between 40 and 55 years old who had recovered from COVID-19. This CDR3 reads CASSLPTSGEQTQYF. In nucleotides, the CDR3 is TGCGCCAGCAGCCTTCCAACTAGCGGTGAACAGACCCAGTACTTC.